This entry concerns a single T cell receptor (beta chain). The antigen is undetermined. The primer mix had 60 Vbeta and 13 Jbeta primers. Under the authors' procedure: An analysis performed later counted 73 million or so unique TCR beta chains (roughly 11 million of them shared). Profiling relied on immunoSEQ multiplex PCR, and the TCRdb table lists in-frame clones only, not all of them. Clone size and the V and J calls come from that table; the DNA yielded D and trimming. The data show 150,000 to 200,000 clones, about three quarters seen once. The record originates from a study of cytomegalovirus exposure and HLA in healthy donors. Study-wide points: Exclusion applied to some V segments, including TRBV6-2 and TRBV6-3, as they were indistinguishable. An analysis that came later showed most CMV-associated TCR beta chains appearing HLA-restricted. Presence/absence analyses supposed approximately even sequencing depth among donors.

The CDR3 is 14 residues long. Germline values: CDR1 SNHLY, CDR2 FYNNEI. The trim removed 6 bases at V and 5 bases at J, leaving 5 bases unmatched. The V call is TRBV2, the J call TRBJ1-1; 11 bases are shared with TRBD1. The receptor was derived from a young man in good health and CMV-seropositive. The sequenced sample was PBMCs. Here the CDR3 DNA reads TGTGCCAGCAGCGCCGGGACAGGGGGGACTGAAGCTTTCTTT. Its translation is CASSAGTGGTEAFF.